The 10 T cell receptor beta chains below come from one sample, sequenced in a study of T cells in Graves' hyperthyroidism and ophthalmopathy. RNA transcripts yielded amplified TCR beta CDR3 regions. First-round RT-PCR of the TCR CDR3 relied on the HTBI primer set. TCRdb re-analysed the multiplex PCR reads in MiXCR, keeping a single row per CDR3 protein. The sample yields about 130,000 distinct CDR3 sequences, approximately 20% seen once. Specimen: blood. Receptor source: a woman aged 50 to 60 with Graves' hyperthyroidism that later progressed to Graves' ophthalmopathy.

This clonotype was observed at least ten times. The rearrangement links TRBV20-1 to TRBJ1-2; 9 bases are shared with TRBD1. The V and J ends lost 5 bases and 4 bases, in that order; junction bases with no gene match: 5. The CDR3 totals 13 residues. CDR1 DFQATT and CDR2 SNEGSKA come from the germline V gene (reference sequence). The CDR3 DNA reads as TGCAGTGCTGGACAGGGGAGTATCTATGGCTACACCTTC. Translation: CSAGQGSIYGYTF.

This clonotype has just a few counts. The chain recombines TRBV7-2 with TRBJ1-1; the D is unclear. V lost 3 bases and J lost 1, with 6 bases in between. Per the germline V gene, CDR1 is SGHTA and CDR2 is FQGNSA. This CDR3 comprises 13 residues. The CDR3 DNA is TGTGCCAGCAGCTTCCACGGGAACACTGAAGCTTTCTTT. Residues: CASSFHGNTEAFF.

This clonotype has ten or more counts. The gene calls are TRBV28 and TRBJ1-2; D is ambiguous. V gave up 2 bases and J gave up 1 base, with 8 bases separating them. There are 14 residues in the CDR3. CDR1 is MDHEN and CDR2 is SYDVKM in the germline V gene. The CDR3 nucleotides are TGTGCCAGCAGTTTAGGGAGGGATAACTATGGCTACACCTTC. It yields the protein CASSLGRDNYGYTF.

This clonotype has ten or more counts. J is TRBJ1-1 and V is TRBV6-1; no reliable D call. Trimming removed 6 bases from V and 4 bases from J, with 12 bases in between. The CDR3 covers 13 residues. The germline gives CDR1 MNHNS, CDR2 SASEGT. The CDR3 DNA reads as TGTGCCAGCAGGGGGTCACCAGGCACTGAAGCTTTCTTT. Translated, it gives CASRGSPGTEAFF.

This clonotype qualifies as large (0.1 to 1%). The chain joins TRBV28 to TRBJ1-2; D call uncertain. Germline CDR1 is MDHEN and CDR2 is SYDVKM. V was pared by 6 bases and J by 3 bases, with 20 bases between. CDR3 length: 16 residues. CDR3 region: CASSGDTPRRHYGYTF. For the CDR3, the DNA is TGTGCCAGCAGCGGAGACACACCCCGGCGGCACTATGGCTACACCTTC.

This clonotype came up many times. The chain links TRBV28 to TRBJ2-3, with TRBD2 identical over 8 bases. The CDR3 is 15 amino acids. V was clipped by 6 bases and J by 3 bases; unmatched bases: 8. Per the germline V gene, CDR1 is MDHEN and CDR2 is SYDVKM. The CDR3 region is CASSRSGIGTDTQYF. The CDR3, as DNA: TGTGCCAGCAGCCGTAGCGGGATTGGGACAGATACGCAGTATTTT. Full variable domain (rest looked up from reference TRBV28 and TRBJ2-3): DVKVTQSSRYLVKRTGEKVFLECVQDMDHENMFWYRQDPGLGLRLIYFSYDVKMKEKGDIPEGYSVSREKKERFSLILESASTNQTSMYLCASSRSGIGTDTQYFGPGTRLTVL.

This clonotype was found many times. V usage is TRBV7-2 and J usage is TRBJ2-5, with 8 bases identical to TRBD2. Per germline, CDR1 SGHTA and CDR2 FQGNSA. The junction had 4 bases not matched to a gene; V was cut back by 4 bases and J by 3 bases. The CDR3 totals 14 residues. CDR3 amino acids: CASSSRLAKETQYF. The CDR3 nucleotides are TGTGCCAGCAGCTCAAGACTAGCGAAAGAGACCCAGTACTTC.

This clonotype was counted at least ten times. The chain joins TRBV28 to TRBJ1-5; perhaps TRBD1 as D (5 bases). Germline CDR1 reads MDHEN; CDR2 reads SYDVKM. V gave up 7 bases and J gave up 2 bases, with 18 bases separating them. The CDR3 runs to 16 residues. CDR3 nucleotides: TGTGCCAGCACGGATCAGTCGGGGGTCGGCAATCAGCCCCAGCATTTT. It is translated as CASTDQSGVGNQPQHF.

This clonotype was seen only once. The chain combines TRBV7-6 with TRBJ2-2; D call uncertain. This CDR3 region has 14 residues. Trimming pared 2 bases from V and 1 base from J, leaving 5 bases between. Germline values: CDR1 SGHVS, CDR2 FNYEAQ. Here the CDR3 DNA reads TGTGCCAGCAGCTTAACGTGGAACACCGGGGAGCTGTTTTTT. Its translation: CASSLTWNTGELFF.

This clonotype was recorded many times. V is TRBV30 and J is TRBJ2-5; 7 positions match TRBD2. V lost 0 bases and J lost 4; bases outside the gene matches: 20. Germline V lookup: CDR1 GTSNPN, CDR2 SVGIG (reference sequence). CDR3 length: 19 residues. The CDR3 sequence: CAWSVWAVGGGSHGETQYF. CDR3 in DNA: TGTGCCTGGAGTGTTTGGGCTGTTGGTGGCGGGAGTCATGGAGAGACCCAGTACTTC.